What follows are 15 T cell receptor beta chains derived from one specimen sequenced in a study of neurological immune-mediated disorders. One entry per CDR3 protein, called by TCRdb with MiXCR from the 5' RACE reads. The data show nearly 45,000 distinct CDR3 sequences, roughly 13% seen once. Sequenced: PBMCs. The source of these receptors is a female donor in good health.

There are many counts of this clonotype. The chain recombines TRBV25-1 with TRBJ1-1; D possibly corresponds to TRBD1 (6 bases). The V end lost 1 base, the J end lost 9 bases, and 18 bases lay between the germline ends. Germline CDR1 is MGHDK and CDR2 is SYGVNS. This CDR3 is built from 15 residues. The DNA of the CDR3 is TGTGCCAGCAGTGAATCGGGTGCCTCAGGGGCCAAAGCTTTCTTT. It specifies CASSESGASGAKAFF. The full variable domain, with the rest looked up from reference TRBV25-1 and TRBJ1-1, is EADIYQTPRYLVIGTGKKITLECSQTMGHDKMYWYQQDPGMELHLIHYSYGVNSTEKGDLSSESTVSRIRTEHFPLTLESARPSHTSQYLCASSESGASGAKAFFGQGTRLTVV.

This clonotype was detected many times. The chain joins TRBV14 to TRBJ2-1, with 11 bases identical to TRBD2. The CDR3 length is 20 residues. Unmatched junction bases numbered 19, after V lost 4 bases and J lost 5 bases. Germline-derived CDR1 and CDR2 are SGHDN and FVKESK. The CDR3 DNA reads as TGTGCCAGCAGCCGATATCGACAGGCGACTAGCGGGATGATCCACAATGAGCAGTTCTTC. Protein: CASSRYRQATSGMIHNEQFF. Full variable domain (missing parts from reference TRBV14 and TRBJ2-1): EAGVTQFPSHSVIEKGQTVTLRCDPISGHDNLYWYRRVMGKEIKFLLHFVKESKQDESGMPNNRFLAERTGGTYSTLKVQPAELEDSGVYFCASSRYRQATSGMIHNEQFFGPGTRLTVL.

Many counts were recorded for this clonotype. The rearrangement links TRBV20-1 to TRBJ1-1; unclear D gene. CDR1 is DFQATT, CDR2 SNEGSKA, per germline (reference sequence). This CDR3 is built from 13 residues. With 6 bases removed from V and 2 bases from J, the gap between germline ends came to 13 bases. The CDR3 here is CSAPLDANTEAFF. CDR3 nucleotide sequence: TGCAGTGCCCCCTTAGACGCCAACACTGAAGCTTTCTTT.

This clonotype was recorded many times. This rearrangement joins TRBV5-1 to TRBJ2-7; D perhaps matches TRBD1 (7 bases). V gave up 0 bases and J gave up 3 bases, with 10 bases separating them. Germline CDR1 and CDR2: SGHRS and YFSETQ. The CDR3 loop spans 14 amino acids. CDR3 amino acids: CASSLDQGGYEQYF. In DNA form, the CDR3 reads TGCGCCAGCAGCTTGGATCAGGGGGGCTACGAGCAGTACTTC. The variable domain in full, with the rest retrieved from reference TRBV5-1 and TRBJ2-7, is KAGVTQTPRYLIKTRGQQVTLSCSPISGHRSVSWYQQTPGQGLQFLFEYFSETQRNKGNFPGRFSGRQFSNSRSEMNVSTLELGDSALYLCASSLDQGGYEQYFGPGTRLTVT.

This clonotype was seen repeatedly, ten times or more. The chain has TRBV30 and TRBJ2-7, with TRBD1 matching 9 bases. CDR3 length: 16 amino acids. Germline CDR1 GTSNPN, CDR2 SVGIG (reference sequence). Trimming at V came to 1 base and at J to 4 bases, leaving 11 bases not matched to a gene. CDR3 protein: CAWSAKPGQGRYEQYF. CDR3 DNA: TGTGCCTGGAGTGCAAAACCGGGACAGGGCCGTTACGAGCAGTACTTC.

This chain uses TRBV5-1 with TRBJ2-7; 7 bases are shared with TRBD1. J lost 2 bases, V lost 4 bases, and 9 bases had no gene match. Germline-derived CDR1 and CDR2 are SGHRS and YFSETQ. There are 15 residues in the CDR3. CDR3: CASSAAGQVAYEQYF. The DNA for the CDR3 is TGCGCCAGCAGCGCCGCTGGACAGGTGGCCTACGAGCAGTACTTC. Full variable domain (missing parts from reference TRBV5-1 and TRBJ2-7): KAGVTQTPRYLIKTRGQQVTLSCSPISGHRSVSWYQQTPGQGLQFLFEYFSETQRNKGNFPGRFSGRQFSNSRSEMNVSTLELGDSALYLCASSAAGQVAYEQYFGPGTRLTVT.

Ten or more counts support this clonotype. This chain connects TRBV20-1 to TRBJ2-3, with 9 positions matching TRBD2. CDR3 size: 15 residues. With V trimmed by 3 bases and J by 4 bases, 8 bases remained unmatched. Germline V CDR1 and CDR2: DFQATT, SNEGSKA (reference sequence). As DNA, the CDR3 is TGCAGTGCTAGGCCTAGCGGGAAGGGGTCAGATACGCAGTATTTT. Its translation: CSARPSGKGSDTQYF.

A note on this clonotype: One end of the junction is discordant with germline, which a read error may explain. The chain uses TRBV9 and TRBJ1-2, with D perhaps matching TRBD1 (5 bases). CDR3 length equals 17 residues. Germline CDR1 and CDR2: SGDLS and YYNGEE. CDR3: CVSSARRVDMGHYGYTF. As DNA, the CDR3 is TGTGTCAGCAGTGCCCGCCGTGTGGACATGGGACACTATGGCTACACCTTC.

This clonotype is labeled as medium-sized (0.01 to 0.1%). The gene calls are TRBV12-3 or TRBV12-4 and TRBJ1-2, with a possible D match to TRBD1 (5 bases). Trimming cost V 5 bases and J 5 bases, with 18 bases left between them. CDR3 size: 15 residues. CDR3 region: CASSRGATGRYGYTF. CDR3 in DNA: TGTGCCAGCAGTCGCGGGGCCACTGGGAGGTATGGCTACACCTTC.

This clonotype was counted many times. CDR3 region: CASSSGQGLAEAFF. The DNA of the CDR3 is TGCGCCAGCAGCTCGGGACAGGGCTTAGCTGAAGCTTTCTTT. The chain combines TRBV5-1 with TRBJ1-1; 9 nucleotides match TRBD1. CDR3 length: 14 amino acids. Germline lookup yields CDR1 SGHRS and CDR2 YFSETQ. Losses at the gene ends were 3 bases for V and 6 bases for J; bases not matched to a gene: 6. The full variable domain, its missing parts supplied by reference TRBV5-1 and TRBJ1-1, is KAGVTQTPRYLIKTRGQQVTLSCSPISGHRSVSWYQQTPGQGLQFLFEYFSETQRNKGNFPGRFSGRQFSNSRSEMNVSTLELGDSALYLCASSSGQGLAEAFFGQGTRLTVV.

At least ten counts were recorded for this clonotype. The chain joins TRBV5-1 to TRBJ1-5; D gene uncertain. The V gene's germline CDR1 is SGHRS and CDR2 YFSETQ. Trimming removed 2 bases at V and 2 bases at J, with 11 bases between. The CDR3 is 15 residues long. The CDR3 region has the DNA TGCGCCAGCAGCTTTGGGGATTCTGGCAATCAGCCCCAGCATTTT. Translating gives CASSFGDSGNQPQHF.

Many counts were recorded for this clonotype. The chain joins TRBV11-2 to TRBJ1-1, with no clear D. The CDR3 has 14 amino acids. CDR1 SGHAT and CDR2 FQNNGV come from the germline V gene. V shed 4 bases and J shed 11 bases, with 20 bases lying between them. CDR3 residues: CASSSGGGERRAFF. CDR3 DNA: TGTGCCAGCAGCTCCGGCGGCGGAGAAAGGAGGGCTTTCTTT.

This clonotype was detected ten times or more. The chain is built from TRBV21-1 and TRBJ2-5. TRBV21-1 is labeled a pseudogene. The length of the CDR3 is 15 residues. The CDR3 nucleotides are TGTGCCAGCAGCAAAGGAACTACCGAAGGGGAGACCCAGTACTTC. Translating gives CASSKGTTEGETQYF.

This clonotype was seen at least ten times. The V call is TRBV25-1, the J call TRBJ2-5, with 10 bases fitting TRBD1. This CDR3 spans 15 amino acids. The V segment lost 4 bases and the J segment 5 bases; nucleotides outside the gene matches: 7. Germline assignment: CDR1 MGHDK and CDR2 SYGVNS. Here the CDR3 DNA reads TGTGCCAGCAGTGCCTCGACAGGGGGCGGGGAGACCCAGTACTTC. Its translation is CASSASTGGGETQYF. Full variable domain (missing parts from reference TRBV25-1 and TRBJ2-5): EADIYQTPRYLVIGTGKKITLECSQTMGHDKMYWYQQDPGMELHLIHYSYGVNSTEKGDLSSESTVSRIRTEHFPLTLESARPSHTSQYLCASSASTGGGETQYFGPGTRLLVL.

This clonotype appeared many times. A much bigger clone sits one base away, suggesting this may be a read error. The chain has TRBV18 and TRBJ1-1; perhaps TRBD1 as D (6 bases). Per the germline V gene, CDR1 is KGHSH and CDR2 is LQKENI. The CDR3 is 14 residues long. This CDR3 reads CANSSGQMNTEAFF. In DNA form, the CDR3 reads TGTGCCAACTCATCGGGACAAATGAACACTGAAGCTTTCTTT.